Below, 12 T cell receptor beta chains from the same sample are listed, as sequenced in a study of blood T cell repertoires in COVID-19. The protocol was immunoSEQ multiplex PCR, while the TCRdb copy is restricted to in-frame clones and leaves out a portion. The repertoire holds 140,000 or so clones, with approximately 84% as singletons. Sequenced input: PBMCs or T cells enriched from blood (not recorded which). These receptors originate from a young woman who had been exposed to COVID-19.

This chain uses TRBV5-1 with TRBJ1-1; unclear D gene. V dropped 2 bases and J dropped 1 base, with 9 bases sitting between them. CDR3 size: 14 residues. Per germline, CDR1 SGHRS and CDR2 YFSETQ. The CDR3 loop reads CASSLRLENTEAFF. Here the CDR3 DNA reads TGCGCCAGCAGCTTAAGATTAGAGAACACTGAAGCTTTCTTT. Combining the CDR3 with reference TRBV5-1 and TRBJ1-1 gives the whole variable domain KAGVTQTPRYLIKTRGQQVTLSCSPISGHRSVSWYQQTPGQGLQFLFEYFSETQRNKGNFPGRFSGRQFSNSRSEMNVSTLELGDSALYLCASSLRLENTEAFFGQGTRLTVV.

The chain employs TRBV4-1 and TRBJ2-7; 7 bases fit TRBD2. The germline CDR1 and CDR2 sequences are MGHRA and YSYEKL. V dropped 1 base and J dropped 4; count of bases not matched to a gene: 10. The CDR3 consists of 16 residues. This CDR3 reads CASSQGTGGRAYEQYF. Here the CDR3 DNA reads TGCGCCAGCAGCCAAGGGACGGGAGGAAGGGCTTACGAGCAGTACTTC.

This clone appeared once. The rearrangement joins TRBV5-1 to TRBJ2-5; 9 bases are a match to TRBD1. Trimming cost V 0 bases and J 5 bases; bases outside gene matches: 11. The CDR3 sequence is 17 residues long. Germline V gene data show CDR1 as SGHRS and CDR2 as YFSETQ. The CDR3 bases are TGCGCCAGCAGCTTGGCCCCGGGACAGGGTGGAGGGGAGACCCAGTACTTC. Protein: CASSLAPGQGGGETQYF.

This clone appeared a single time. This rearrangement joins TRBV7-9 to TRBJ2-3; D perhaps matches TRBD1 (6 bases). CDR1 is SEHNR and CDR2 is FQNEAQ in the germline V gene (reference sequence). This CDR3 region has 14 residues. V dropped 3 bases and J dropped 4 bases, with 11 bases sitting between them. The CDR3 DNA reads TGTGCCAGCAGCTTTACCGCAGGGGCAGATACGCAGTATTTT. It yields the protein CASSFTAGADTQYF.

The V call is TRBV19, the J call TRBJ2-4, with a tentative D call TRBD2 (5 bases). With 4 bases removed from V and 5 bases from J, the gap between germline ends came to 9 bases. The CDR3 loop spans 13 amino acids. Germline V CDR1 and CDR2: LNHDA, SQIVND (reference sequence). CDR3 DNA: TGTGCCAGTAGTAGAGGGTCGGAAAACATTCAGTACTTC. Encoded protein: CASSRGSENIQYF.

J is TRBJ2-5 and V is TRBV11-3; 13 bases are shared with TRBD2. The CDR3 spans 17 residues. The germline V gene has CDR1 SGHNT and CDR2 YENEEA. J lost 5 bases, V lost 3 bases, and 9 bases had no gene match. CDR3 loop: CASSLGLAGTSGETQYF. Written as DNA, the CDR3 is TGTGCCAGCAGCTTGGGACTAGCGGGGACTTCGGGGGAGACCCAGTACTTC.

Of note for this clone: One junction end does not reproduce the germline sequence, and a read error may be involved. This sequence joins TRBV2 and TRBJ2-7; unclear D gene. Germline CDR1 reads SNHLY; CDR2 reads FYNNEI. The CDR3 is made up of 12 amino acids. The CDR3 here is CASSGLAALALF. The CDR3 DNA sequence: TGTGCCAGCAGTGGACTCGCGGCCCTTGCCCTTTTC.

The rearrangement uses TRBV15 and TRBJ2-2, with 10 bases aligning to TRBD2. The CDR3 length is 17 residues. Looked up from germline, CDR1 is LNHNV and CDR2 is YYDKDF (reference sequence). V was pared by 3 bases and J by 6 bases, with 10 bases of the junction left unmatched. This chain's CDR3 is CATSRGDSGRKAGELFF. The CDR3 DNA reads TGTGCCACCAGCAGGGGGGATAGCGGGAGGAAGGCCGGGGAGCTGTTTTTT.

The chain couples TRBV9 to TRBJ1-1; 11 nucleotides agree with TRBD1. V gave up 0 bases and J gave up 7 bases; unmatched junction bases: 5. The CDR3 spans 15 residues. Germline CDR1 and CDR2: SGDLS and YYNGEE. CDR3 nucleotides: TGTGCCAGCAGCGTAGCACCGGGACAGGGGGTTGAAGCTTTCTTT. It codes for CASSVAPGQGVEAFF.

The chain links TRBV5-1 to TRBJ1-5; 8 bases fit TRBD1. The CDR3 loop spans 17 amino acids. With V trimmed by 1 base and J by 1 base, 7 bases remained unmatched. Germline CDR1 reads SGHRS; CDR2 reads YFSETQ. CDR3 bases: TGCGCCAGCAGCTTGCTCCCCCAGGGGGCGAGCAATCAGCCCCAGCATTTT. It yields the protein CASSLLPQGASNQPQHF.

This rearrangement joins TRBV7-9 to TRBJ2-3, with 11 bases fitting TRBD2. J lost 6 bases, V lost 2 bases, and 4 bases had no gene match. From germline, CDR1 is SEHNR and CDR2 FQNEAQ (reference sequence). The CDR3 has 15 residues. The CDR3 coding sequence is TGTGCCAGCAGCTTACCTAGCGGGAGGAGGGATACGCAGTATTTT. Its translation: CASSLPSGRRDTQYF.

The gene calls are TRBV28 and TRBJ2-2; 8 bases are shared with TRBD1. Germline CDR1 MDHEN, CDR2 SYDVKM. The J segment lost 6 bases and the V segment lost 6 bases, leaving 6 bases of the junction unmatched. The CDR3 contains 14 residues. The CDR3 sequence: CASSRGQGSGELFF. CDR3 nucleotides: TGTGCCAGCAGCCGCGGACAGGGATCCGGGGAGCTGTTTTTT.